These 2 T cell receptor beta chains share one sample of origin, sequenced in a study of siplizumab effects on memory and regulatory T cells. Repertoires were generated with immunoSEQ multiplex PCR, while TCRdb's copy carries only in-frame clones and drops some. Of about 26,000 clones in the sample, around 83% were seen once. The sequencing sample was made of memory CD4+ T cells sorted from blood. The receptors originated from a human donor in good health.

V is TRBV5-1 and J is TRBJ2-5, with D hard to call. Between the trimmed V and J ends, which lost 4 bases and 1 base, there was a span of 5 bases. This CDR3 region has 12 residues. Germline V gives CDR1 SGHRS, CDR2 YFSETQ. CDR3 sequence (DNA): TGCGCCAGCAGCCTACTCCAAGAGACCCAGTACTTC. Its translation is CASSLLQETQYF.

This clone showed up just a few times. The chain recombines TRBV28 with TRBJ2-7; 7 positions agree with TRBD2. CDR1 is MDHEN, CDR2 SYDVKM, per germline. V shed 2 bases and J 4 bases; nucleotides not matched to a gene: 11. The CDR3 runs to 16 residues. The CDR3 sequence is CASSLPLGGRGYEQYF. Here the CDR3 DNA reads TGTGCCAGCAGTTTACCTCTAGGAGGGAGGGGATACGAGCAGTACTTC.